This T cell receptor beta chain was documented in a study of cytotoxic CD8 clonotypes in ibrutinib-treated CLL. Study-wide background: Response samples were obtained once patients had received a median about 11 months of treatment, range 6 to 36.

From germline, CDR1 is WSHSY and CDR2 SAAADI. V lost 0 bases, J lost 0 bases, and 9 bases lay in between. The CDR3 length is 15 residues. The assay was immunoSEQ multiplex PCR, and TCRdb's table has in-frame clones only and misses some. The repertoire holds 270,000 or so clones, with approximately 76% as singletons. The origin of this receptor is a human donor with chronic lymphocytic leukemia. The chain carries TRBV10-2 and TRBJ2-7; weak D call: TRBD1 (6 bases). Sequencing was performed on PBMCs, taken at disease progression, from a patient treated with ibrutinib. The DNA for the CDR3 is TGCGCCAGCAGTGAGTCGGGGGCCCTCTCCTACGAGCAGTACTTC. Protein product: CASSESGALSYEQYF.